The 11 T cell receptor beta chains reported below all come from one sample, sequenced in a study of graft-versus-host responses after intestinal transplantation. Sequencing was performed with immunoSEQ multiplex PCR; in TCRdb, only in-frame clones are kept and a portion is missing. This table has 75,000 to 100,000 clones, around 88% appearing once. The sequencing here drew on PBMCs, taken 255 days after intestinal transplant. These receptor sequences come from a human patient who received an intestinal transplant, so some T cells may come from the graft donor.

This chain connects TRBV9 to TRBJ1-2, with a possible D match to TRBD1 (5 bases). Trimming stripped 0 bases from V and 3 bases from J, with 12 bases between. The CDR3 runs to 15 residues. The germline gives CDR1 SGDLS, CDR2 YYNGEE. In DNA, the CDR3 is TGTGCCAGCAGCGTAGAGGGCAGGGTGGACTATGGCTACACCTTC. Its translation: CASSVEGRVDYGYTF.

In its sample, this clone was seen once. The CDR3 spells CASSVEDSAYGETQYF. DNA for the CDR3: TGTGCCAGCAGCGTAGAGGACAGCGCTTATGGGGAGACCCAGTACTTC. The rearrangement uses TRBV9 and TRBJ2-5, with D maybe TRBD1 (6 bases). Trimming stripped 0 bases from V and 5 bases from J, with 17 bases between. The CDR3 covers 16 residues. Germline-derived CDR1 and CDR2 are SGDLS and YYNGEE.

The rearrangement uses TRBV18 and TRBJ1-1, with 9 nucleotides matching TRBD1. The germline CDR1 and CDR2 sequences are KGHSH and LQKENI. The CDR3 runs 14 residues. Losses at the gene ends were 3 bases for V and 6 bases for J; bases not matched to a gene: 5. The CDR3 protein is CASSPGQGPSEAFF. The DNA of the CDR3 is TGTGCCAGCTCACCCGGACAGGGGCCCTCTGAAGCTTTCTTT. The full variable domain, rest sourced from reference TRBV18 and TRBJ1-1, is NAGVMQNPRHLVRRRGQEARLRCSPMKGHSHVYWYRQLPEEGLKFMVYLQKENIIDESGMPKERFSAEFPKEGPSILRIQQVVRGDSAAYFCASSPGQGPSEAFFGQGTRLTVV.

This chain links TRBV5-1 with TRBJ2-7; the D gene is possibly TRBD1 (6 bases). Trimming took off 0 bases at V and 5 bases at J, with 18 bases between the two ends. The CDR3 has 16 amino acids. CDR1 and CDR2 from the germline V gene are SGHRS and YFSETQ. CDR3 sequence (DNA): TGCGCCAGCAGCTTGGCCGCTACAGGGCCTGGGGACGAGCAGTACTTC. It translates to CASSLAATGPGDEQYF.

The rearrangement joins TRBV4-1 to TRBJ2-5; TRBD2 matches 10 bases. CDR1 is MGHRA, CDR2 YSYEKL, per germline. V gave up 4 bases and J gave up 2 bases; unmatched junction bases: 16. The CDR3 totals 19 residues. The CDR3 spells CASSRGAGLAGARQETQYF. The CDR3 coding sequence is TGCGCCAGCAGCCGGGGGGCCGGTCTAGCGGGGGCCCGACAAGAGACCCAGTACTTC.

The chain couples TRBV29-1 to TRBJ2-1; possibly TRBD1 or TRBD2 for D (5 bases each). Trimming took off 6 bases at V and 4 bases at J, with 13 bases between the two ends. Germline V CDR1 and CDR2: SQVTM, ANQGSEA. The CDR3 consists of 13 residues. CDR3 coding DNA: TGCAGCGTCGGGGACCCAAGATACAATGAGCAGTTCTTC. Translation: CSVGDPRYNEQFF.

The chain links TRBV2 to TRBJ2-1; perhaps TRBD2 as D (6 bases). From germline, CDR1 is SNHLY and CDR2 FYNNEI. Trimming cost V 4 bases and J 8 bases, with 18 bases left between them. This CDR3 has 15 amino acids. In nucleotides, the CDR3 is TGTGCCAGCAGTGGCGGGGACTCTGATTATGATGAGCAGTTCTTC. Translated: CASSGGDSDYDEQFF.

The chain links TRBV9 to TRBJ1-1; 10 nucleotides line up with TRBD1. Losses at the gene ends were 0 bases for V and 1 base for J; bases not matched to a gene: 12. Looked up from germline, CDR1 is SGDLS and CDR2 is YYNGEE. This CDR3 is 19 amino acids long. The CDR3 coding sequence is TGTGCCAGCAGCGTAGGATTGTGGGGACAGGGGTCTCAGAACACTGAAGCTTTCTTT. This translates into CASSVGLWGQGSQNTEAFF.

The rearrangement joins TRBV27 to TRBJ2-5; D may match TRBD1 or TRBD2 (7 bases each). V was shortened by 0 bases and J by 5 bases, with 13 bases between the two germline ends. The length of the CDR3 is 15 residues. Germline V gene sequence: CDR1 MNHEY, CDR2 SMNVEV (reference sequence). Here the CDR3 reads CASSLSGGTVETQYF. The CDR3 DNA reads as TGTGCCAGCAGTTTATCGGGAGGGACAGTCGAGACCCAGTACTTC.

This clone was recorded a few times. The chain joins TRBV5-4 to TRBJ1-3; 7 bases fit TRBD1. CDR3 length: 15 amino acids. V lost 4 bases, J lost 3 bases, and 7 bases stayed unmatched. Germline V lookup: CDR1 SGHNT, CDR2 YYREEE (reference sequence). CDR3 nucleotides: TGTGCCAGCAGCGTACCGGGACAGAGTGGAAACACCATATATTTT. The encoded protein is CASSVPGQSGNTIYF.

The chain recombines TRBV6-1 with TRBJ1-2; a weak D match, TRBD1 (5 bases). The CDR3 length is 15 residues. Trimming took 4 bases from V and 2 from J, leaving 14 bases between them. Germline V CDR1 and CDR2: MNHNS, SASEGT. This CDR3 reads CASSVVLGRNYGYTF. CDR3 coding DNA: TGTGCCAGCAGTGTGGTTCTGGGGCGGAACTATGGCTACACCTTC.